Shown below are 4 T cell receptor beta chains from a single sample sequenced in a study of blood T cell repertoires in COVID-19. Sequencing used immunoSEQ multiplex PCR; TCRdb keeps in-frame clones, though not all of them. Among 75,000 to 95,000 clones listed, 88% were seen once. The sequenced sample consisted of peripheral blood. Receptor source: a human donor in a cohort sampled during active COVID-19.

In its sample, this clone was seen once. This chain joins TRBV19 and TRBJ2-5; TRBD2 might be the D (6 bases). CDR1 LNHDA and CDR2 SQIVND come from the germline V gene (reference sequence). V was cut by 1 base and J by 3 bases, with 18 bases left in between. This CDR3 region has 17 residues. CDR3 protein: CASSIVRGLTFEETQYF. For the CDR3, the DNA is TGTGCCAGTAGTATAGTTCGGGGACTCACCTTCGAAGAGACCCAGTACTTC.

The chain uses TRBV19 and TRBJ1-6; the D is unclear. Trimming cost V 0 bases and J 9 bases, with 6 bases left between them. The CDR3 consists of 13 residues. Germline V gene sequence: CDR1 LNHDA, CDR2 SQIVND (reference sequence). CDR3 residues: CASSIDGVSPLHF. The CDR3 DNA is TGTGCCAGTAGTATAGACGGGGTTTCACCCCTCCACTTT.

CDR3 DNA: TGTGCCAGCTCACCTGACAGGGCCCCCGCTAACACTGAAGCTTTCTTT. Its protein is CASSPDRAPANTEAFF. The chain employs TRBV18 and TRBJ1-1; TRBD1 matches at 7 bases. With V trimmed by 3 bases and J by 2 bases, 9 bases remained unmatched. The germline V gene has CDR1 KGHSH and CDR2 LQKENI. This CDR3 has 16 amino acids.

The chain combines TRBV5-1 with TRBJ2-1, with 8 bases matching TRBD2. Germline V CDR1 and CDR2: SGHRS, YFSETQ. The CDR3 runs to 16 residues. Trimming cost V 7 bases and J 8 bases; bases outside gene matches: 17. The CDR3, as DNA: TGCGCCAGCGGGGGTGTCGCCGGGACTAGAACCCATGAGCAGTTCTTC. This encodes CASGGVAGTRTHEQFF.